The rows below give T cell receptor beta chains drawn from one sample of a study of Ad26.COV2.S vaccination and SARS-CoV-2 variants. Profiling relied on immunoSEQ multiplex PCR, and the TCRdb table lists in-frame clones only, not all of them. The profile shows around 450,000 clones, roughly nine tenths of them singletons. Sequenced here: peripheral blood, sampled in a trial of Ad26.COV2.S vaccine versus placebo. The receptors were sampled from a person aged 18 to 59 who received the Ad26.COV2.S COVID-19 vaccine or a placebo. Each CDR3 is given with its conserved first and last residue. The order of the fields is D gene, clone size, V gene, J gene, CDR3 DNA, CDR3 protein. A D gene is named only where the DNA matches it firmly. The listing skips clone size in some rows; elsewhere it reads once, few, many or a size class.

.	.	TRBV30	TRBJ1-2	TGTGCCTGGAGTGTACTCGGAGGCTACACCTTC	CAWSVLGGYTF
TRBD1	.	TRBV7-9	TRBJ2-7	TGTGCCAGCAGCCGGGGGGACAGGGGAGGATACGAGCAGTACTTC	CASSRGDRGGYEQYF
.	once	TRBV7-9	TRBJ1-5	TGTGCCAGCAGCTTAGGGGCCGGGTCGAGCAATCAGCCCCAGCATTTT	CASSLGAGSSNQPQHF
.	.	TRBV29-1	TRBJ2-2	TGCAGCGTTGAGGGGCAGGCCGGGGAGCTGTTTTTT	CSVEGQAGELFF
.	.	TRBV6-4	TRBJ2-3	TGTGCCAGCAGTGACCCATTAATCTGGACAGAAGGGGGATACACAGATACGCAGTATTTT	CASSDPLIWTEGGYTDTQYF
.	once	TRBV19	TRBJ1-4	TGTGCCAGTAGAGACGTCGGTGACGATGAAAAACTGTTTTTT	CASRDVGDDEKLFF
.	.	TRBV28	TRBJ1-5	TGTGCCAGCAGTTCCATAAACAATCAGCCCCAGCATTTT	CASSSINNQPQHF
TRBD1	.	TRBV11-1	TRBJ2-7	TGTGCCAGCAGCTCACAGGGGTACGAGCAGTACTTC	CASSSQGYEQYF
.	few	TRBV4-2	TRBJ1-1	TGTGCCAGCAGCCAAGGGTTTGTCACTGAAGCTTTCTTT	CASSQGFVTEAFF
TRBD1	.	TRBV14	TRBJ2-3	TGTGCCAGCAGCCCTTACGGGGCAGGGGGTTCAGATACGCAGTATTTT	CASSPYGAGGSDTQYF
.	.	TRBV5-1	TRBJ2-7	TGCGCCAGCAGCGAGGGGGGTACCTCCTACGAGCAGTACTTC	CASSEGGTSYEQYF
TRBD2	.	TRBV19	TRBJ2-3	TGTGCCAGTAGGCTAGCGGGGGCTCCAGATACGCAGTATTTT	CASRLAGAPDTQYF
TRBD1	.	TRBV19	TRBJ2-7	TGTGCCAGCTCAGACAGGGGGCGATCGTACGAGCAGTACTTC	CASSDRGRSYEQYF
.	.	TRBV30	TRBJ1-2	TGTGCCTGGAGTGTAACGGGGGGCCACTATGGCTACACCTTC	CAWSVTGGHYGYTF
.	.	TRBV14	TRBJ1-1	TGTGCCAGCAGCCAACAATTCATGACAGAGGCAGCTTTCTTT	CASSQQFMTEAAFF
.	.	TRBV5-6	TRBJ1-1	TGTGCCAGCAATCTGGTTTTCGGGACAATGAACACTGAAGCTTTCTTT	CASNLVFGTMNTEAFF
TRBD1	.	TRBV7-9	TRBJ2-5	TGTGCCAGCAGCACCCGAGGGGACAGGGAAGAGACCCAGTACTTC	CASSTRGDREETQYF
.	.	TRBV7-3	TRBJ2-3	TGTGCCAGCAGCTTCTTAGGCTCGAGCACAGATACGCAGTATTTT	CASSFLGSSTDTQYF
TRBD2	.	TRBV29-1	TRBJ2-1	TGCAGCGTCCGATTACTAGCGGGGCCCTACAATGAGCAGTTCTTC	CSVRLLAGPYNEQFF
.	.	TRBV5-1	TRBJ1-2	TGCGCCAGCAGCTTGGACAGATATGGCTACACCTTC	CASSLDRYGYTF
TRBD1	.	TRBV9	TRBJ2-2	TGTGCCAGCAGGGGACAGACGAACACCGGGGAGCTGTTTTTT	CASRGQTNTGELFF
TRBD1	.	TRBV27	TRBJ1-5	TGTGCCAGCAGCCCGGGACAGGGGGGGAACCAGCCCCAGCATTTT	CASSPGQGGNQPQHF
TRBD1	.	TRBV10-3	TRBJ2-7	TGTGCCTCATGGGACAGGAGGTTCCCAGCGGCACGCTACGAGCAGTACTTC	CASWDRRFPAARYEQYF
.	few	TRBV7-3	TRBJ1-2	TGTGCCAGCAGCTTAAACGGGGGCCGCTATGGCTACACCTTC	CASSLNGGRYGYTF
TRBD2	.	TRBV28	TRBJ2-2	TGTGCCAGCAGTTCACCCCTAGCGGGAGCGGGCGGGGAGCTGTTTTTT	CASSSPLAGAGGELFF
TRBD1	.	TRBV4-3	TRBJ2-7	TGCGCCAGCAGTAGCCGGACAGGGGTGCACGAGCAGTACTTC	CASSSRTGVHEQYF
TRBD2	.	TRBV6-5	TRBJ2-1	TGTGCCAGCAACGCGGGGGGGAATGAGCAGTTCTTC	CASNAGGNEQFF
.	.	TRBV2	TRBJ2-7	TGTGCCAGCAGTGGATATCTGAGTACACTTTACGAGCAGTACTTC	CASSGYLSTLYEQYF
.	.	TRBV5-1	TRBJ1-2	TGCGCCAGCAGCTCCACAGGGACGGGCTATGGCTACACCTTC	CASSSTGTGYGYTF
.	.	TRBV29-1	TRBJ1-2	TGCAGCGTTGACCGCTATGGCTACACCTTC	CSVDRYGYTF
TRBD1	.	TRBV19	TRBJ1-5	TGTGCCAGTAATTGGTCAGGGGGTAATCAGCCCCAGCATTTT	CASNWSGGNQPQHF
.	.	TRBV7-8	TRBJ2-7	TGTGCCAGCAGCAGCCACAGGGAAGTCGTTCGCGAGCAGTACTTC	CASSSHREVVREQYF
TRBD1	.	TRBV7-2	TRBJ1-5	TGTGCCAGCAGCTTCCTCGGGACAGGGACGAGACAGCCCCAGCATTTT	CASSFLGTGTRQPQHF
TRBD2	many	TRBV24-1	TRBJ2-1	TGTGCCACCAGCCCCCGACTAGCGGGAGAACGTTACAATGAGCAGTTCTTC	CATSPRLAGERYNEQFF
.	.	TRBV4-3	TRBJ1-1	TGCGCCAGCAGCCAAGATCGGAGGTACCTGGACACTGAAGCTTTCTTT	CASSQDRRYLDTEAFF
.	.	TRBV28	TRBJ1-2	TGTGCCAGCAGTTCGGGGGGGTTCGTTCTTGGCTACACCTTC	CASSSGGFVLGYTF
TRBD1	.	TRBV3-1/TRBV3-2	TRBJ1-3	TGTGCCAGCAGCCGGGACAGGGGGCACGGAAACACCATATATTTT	CASSRDRGHGNTIYF
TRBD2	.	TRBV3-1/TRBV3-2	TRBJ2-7	TGTGCCAGCAGCCAAACGACTAGCGGAGCCTACGAGCAGTACTTC	CASSQTTSGAYEQYF
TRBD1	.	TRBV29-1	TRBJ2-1	TGCAGCGTTGGGGGGACTGGGACAGGGGATATCAATGAGCAGTTCTTC	CSVGGTGTGDINEQFF
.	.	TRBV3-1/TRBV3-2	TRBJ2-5	TGTGCCAGCAGCCCTACTACCCAACAAGAGACCCAGTACTTC	CASSPTTQQETQYF
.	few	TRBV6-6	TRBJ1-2	TGTGCCAGCAGTTACAAACTAGTAGAGAACTATGGCTACACCTTC	CASSYKLVENYGYTF
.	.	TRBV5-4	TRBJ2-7	TGTGCCAGCAGGTATTCTGGGGTTGGAGAGCAGTACTTC	CASRYSGVGEQYF
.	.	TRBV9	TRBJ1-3	TGTGCCAGCAGCTCGACGGGTCTCGGGGGCACCATATATTTT	CASSSTGLGGTIYF
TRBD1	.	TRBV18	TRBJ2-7	TGTGCCAGCTCACCGGGACAGGGAGCCTACGAGCAGTACTTC	CASSPGQGAYEQYF
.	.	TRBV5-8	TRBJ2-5	TGTGCCAGCAGCTTTTGGGGGAGGGAGACCCAGTACTTC	CASSFWGRETQYF
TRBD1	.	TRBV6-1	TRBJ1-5	TGTGCCAGCAGTGAGACAGGGGCAAGAGGCAATCAGCCCCAGCATTTT	CASSETGARGNQPQHF
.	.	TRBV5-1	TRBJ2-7	TGCGCCAGCAGCTTGGTGTGGCAGGATATCTACGAGCAGTACTTC	CASSLVWQDIYEQYF
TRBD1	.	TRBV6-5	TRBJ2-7	TGTGCCAGCGGGACAGTACACGAGCAGTACTTC	CASGTVHEQYF
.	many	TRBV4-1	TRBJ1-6	TGCGCCAGCAGCCAAGAGGTGGGGGCCTCCTATAATTCACCCCTCCACTTT	CASSQEVGASYNSPLHF
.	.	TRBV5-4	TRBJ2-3	TGTGCCAGCAGCTTGTCCCAGGGGTCGCAGTATTTT	CASSLSQGSQYF